Listed below are T cell receptor beta chains from one sample, sequenced in a study of glioma-infiltrating T cells after dendritic cell vaccination. The data were produced by immunoSEQ multiplex PCR, yet TCRdb's version contains in-frame clones alone and is incomplete. The table records about 99,000 clones, roughly 81% of them present only once. Sequenced material: blood, taken before dendritic cell vaccination. These receptors were taken from a human donor with glioblastoma. Each CDR3 is given with its conserved first and last residue. Fields, in order: V gene, J gene, CDR3 length, D gene, clone size, CDR3 DNA, CDR3 protein. The D gene is left open where the match is weak. The size entry is marked missing in some rows and otherwise reads once, few, many or a size class.

v_gene: TRBV9
j_gene: TRBJ2-7
len: 16
d_gene: TRBD1
abundance: once
CDR3nt: TGTGCCAGCAGCAACTCGATCGGACAGGATCCTTACGAGCAGTACTTC
CDR3aa: CASSNSIGQDPYEQYF

v_gene: TRBV13
j_gene: TRBJ2-5
len: 12
d_gene: -
abundance: -
CDR3nt: TGTGCCAGCAGCTCCGTTAGAGAGACCCAGTACTTC
CDR3aa: CASSSVRETQYF

v_gene: TRBV6-1
j_gene: TRBJ1-2
len: 14
d_gene: -
abundance: once
CDR3nt: TGTGCCAGCAGTGTTGACTTAGGAACGTATGGCTACACCTTC
CDR3aa: CASSVDLGTYGYTF

v_gene: TRBV5-1
j_gene: TRBJ2-3
len: 15
d_gene: TRBD1
abundance: -
CDR3nt: TGCGCCAGCAGCACGTGGACAGGGATTGCAGATACGCAGTATTTT
CDR3aa: CASSTWTGIADTQYF

v_gene: TRBV19
j_gene: TRBJ1-1
len: 12
d_gene: -
abundance: -
CDR3nt: TGTGCCAGTAAGGGGGGGGACACTGAAGCTTTCTTT
CDR3aa: CASKGGDTEAFF

v_gene: TRBV18
j_gene: TRBJ1-1
len: 13
d_gene: -
abundance: few
CDR3nt: TGTGCCACTACCAACAGGGTGAACACTGAAGCTTTCTTT
CDR3aa: CATTNRVNTEAFF

v_gene: TRBV10-3
j_gene: TRBJ2-5
len: 15
d_gene: TRBD2
abundance: -
CDR3nt: TGTGCCATCAGTGAGCAAGCGGGGGGGCTTGAGACCCAGTACTTC
CDR3aa: CAISEQAGGLETQYF

v_gene: TRBV7-8
j_gene: TRBJ2-3
len: 13
d_gene: -
abundance: once
CDR3nt: TGTGCCAGCAGCTTAGCGGCCACAGATACGCAGTATTTT
CDR3aa: CASSLAATDTQYF

v_gene: TRBV5-5
j_gene: TRBJ2-5
len: 17
d_gene: TRBD2
abundance: -
CDR3nt: TGTGCCAGCAGCTTTTCCCCTAGCGGGGGTCGATCGGAGACCCAGTACTTC
CDR3aa: CASSFSPSGGRSETQYF

v_gene: TRBV6-1
j_gene: TRBJ2-7
len: 13
d_gene: -
abundance: -
CDR3nt: TGTGCCAGCCGGCTAAAGGGGCACTACGAGCAGTACTTC
CDR3aa: CASRLKGHYEQYF

v_gene: TRBV4-2
j_gene: TRBJ2-1
len: 17
d_gene: TRBD2
abundance: once
CDR3nt: TGTGCCAGCAGCCAAGATATTGGGCGGGGGGCGAGAAATGAGCAGTTCTTC
CDR3aa: CASSQDIGRGARNEQFF

v_gene: TRBV7-6
j_gene: TRBJ1-1
len: 14
d_gene: TRBD1
abundance: -
CDR3nt: TGTGCCAGCAGCCCTGACAGGGTCGGCACTGAAGCTTTCTTT
CDR3aa: CASSPDRVGTEAFF

v_gene: TRBV19
j_gene: TRBJ2-5
len: 17
d_gene: -
abundance: -
CDR3nt: TGTGCCAGTAGTCCAGCCGCCACTGGGGGGTACCAAGAGACCCAGTACTTC
CDR3aa: CASSPAATGGYQETQYF

v_gene: TRBV6-8
j_gene: TRBJ1-5
len: 21
d_gene: TRBD1
abundance: -
CDR3nt: TGCGCCAGCAGTTGTACCCCGGGACAGGTTAAGTTGAATAGCCTAAATCAGCCCCAGCATTTT
CDR3aa: CASSCTPGQVKLNSLNQPQHF

v_gene: TRBV4-2
j_gene: TRBJ1-5
len: 16
d_gene: TRBD1
abundance: -
CDR3nt: TGTGCCAGCAGCCAATCAACGGGACAGGGCTATCAGCCCCAGCATTTT
CDR3aa: CASSQSTGQGYQPQHF

v_gene: TRBV9
j_gene: TRBJ2-1
len: 12
d_gene: -
abundance: once
CDR3nt: TGTGCCAGCGGCCCCGCCTACAATGAGCAGTTCTTC
CDR3aa: CASGPAYNEQFF

v_gene: TRBV2
j_gene: TRBJ2-5
len: 12
d_gene: -
abundance: -
CDR3nt: TGTGCCAGTAGTGGGGAGACGGAGACCCAGTACTTC
CDR3aa: CASSGETETQYF

v_gene: TRBV30
j_gene: TRBJ2-3
len: 13
d_gene: TRBD1
abundance: -
CDR3nt: TGTGCCTTCGACAGGGGAACCACAGATACGCAGTATTTT
CDR3aa: CAFDRGTTDTQYF

v_gene: TRBV19
j_gene: TRBJ2-1
len: 13
d_gene: TRBD1
abundance: -
CDR3nt: TGTGCCAGTAGTATCAGGGGGTGGAATGAGCAGTTCTTC
CDR3aa: CASSIRGWNEQFF

v_gene: TRBV19
j_gene: TRBJ1-6
len: 17
d_gene: TRBD1
abundance: -
CDR3nt: TGTGCCAGTAGCGTCCGTAGACAGGGGGGCGATAATTCACCCCTCCACTTT
CDR3aa: CASSVRRQGGDNSPLHF

v_gene: TRBV7-6
j_gene: TRBJ2-7
len: 14
d_gene: TRBD2
abundance: -
CDR3nt: TGTGCCAGCAGCCCCTCTAGCGGGGGGAACCTCCTTAACTTC
CDR3aa: CASSPSSGGNLLNF

v_gene: TRBV19
j_gene: TRBJ2-7
len: 12
d_gene: TRBD1
abundance: once
CDR3nt: TGTGCCAGCGGACAGGGGTACCGCGAGCAGTACTTC
CDR3aa: CASGQGYREQYF

v_gene: TRBV19
j_gene: TRBJ2-7
len: 14
d_gene: TRBD1
abundance: -
CDR3nt: TGTGCCAGTAGTTCTCTACAGGGGGCGCGGGAGCAGTACTTC
CDR3aa: CASSSLQGAREQYF

v_gene: TRBV5-3
j_gene: TRBJ1-5
len: 16
d_gene: TRBD1
abundance: -
CDR3nt: TGTGCCAGAAGTTCGGGTGCGGGACAGAGCAATCAGCCCCAGCATTTT
CDR3aa: CARSSGAGQSNQPQHF

v_gene: TRBV5-5
j_gene: TRBJ1-1
len: 15
d_gene: -
abundance: -
CDR3nt: TGTGCCAGCAGCTTGACTAGACAGGTCGGGCCTGAAGCTTTCTTT
CDR3aa: CASSLTRQVGPEAFF

v_gene: TRBV6-5
j_gene: TRBJ2-3
len: 14
d_gene: -
abundance: -
CDR3nt: TGTGCCAGCAGTTATGGACAGCCCACAGATACGCAGTATTTT
CDR3aa: CASSYGQPTDTQYF

v_gene: TRBV7-8
j_gene: TRBJ1-4
len: 15
d_gene: TRBD1
abundance: -
CDR3nt: TGTGCCAGCAGCTTAGCCGGGACAGATAATGAAAAACTGTTTTTT
CDR3aa: CASSLAGTDNEKLFF

v_gene: TRBV18
j_gene: TRBJ1-1
len: 13
d_gene: TRBD1
abundance: -
CDR3nt: TGTGCCAGCTCACCAGGACAGGATAATGAAGCTTTCTTT
CDR3aa: CASSPGQDNEAFF

v_gene: TRBV21-1
j_gene: TRBJ1-1
len: 16
d_gene: -
abundance: -
CDR3nt: TGTGCCAGCCTCCCGGGGGAGGGTAAAGTGAACACTGAAGCTTTCTTT
CDR3aa: CASLPGEGKVNTEAFF

v_gene: TRBV29-1
j_gene: TRBJ1-2
len: 15
d_gene: TRBD1
abundance: once
CDR3nt: TGCAGCGCTCCGGGACAGGGGGCTCTAAACTATGGCTACACCTTC
CDR3aa: CSAPGQGALNYGYTF

v_gene: TRBV2
j_gene: TRBJ2-7
len: 12
d_gene: -
abundance: -
CDR3nt: TGTGCCAGCAGTGAGACCCGGGGAGAGCAGTACTTC
CDR3aa: CASSETRGEQYF